This TCR beta chain was identified during a study of CD8 T cells in ankylosing spondylitis. The study, taken as a whole, reports: Seemingly distinctive of ankylosing spondylitis blood was a TCR beta motif formed by eight highly homologous variants. Clones linked with disease were CD8+ and fairly uncommon in the peripheral blood. Significant enrichment of disease-linked clones was reportedly seen in matched ankylosing spondylitis synovial fluid.

The CDR3 spans 13 residues. The germline V gene has CDR1 MGHRA and CDR2 YSYEKL. Trimming took off 1 base at V and 9 bases at J, with 10 bases between the two ends. TCRdb itself ran the 5' RACE reads through MiXCR, one entry per CDR3 protein. The sample has about 250,000 distinct CDR3 sequences; 15% to 20% are singletons. In the case of this clonotype: Its antigen remains unknown.

The source of this sequence is a male donor with ankylosing spondylitis or in good health (not recorded which). The chain joins TRBV4-1 to TRBJ2-1; possibly TRBD2 for D (5 bases). Source material: blood, either unsorted or a sorted T cell fraction (not recorded which). This chain's CDR3 is CASSQVGVIEQFF. The CDR3, as DNA: TGCGCCAGCAGCCAAGTCGGGGTGATTGAGCAGTTCTTC.